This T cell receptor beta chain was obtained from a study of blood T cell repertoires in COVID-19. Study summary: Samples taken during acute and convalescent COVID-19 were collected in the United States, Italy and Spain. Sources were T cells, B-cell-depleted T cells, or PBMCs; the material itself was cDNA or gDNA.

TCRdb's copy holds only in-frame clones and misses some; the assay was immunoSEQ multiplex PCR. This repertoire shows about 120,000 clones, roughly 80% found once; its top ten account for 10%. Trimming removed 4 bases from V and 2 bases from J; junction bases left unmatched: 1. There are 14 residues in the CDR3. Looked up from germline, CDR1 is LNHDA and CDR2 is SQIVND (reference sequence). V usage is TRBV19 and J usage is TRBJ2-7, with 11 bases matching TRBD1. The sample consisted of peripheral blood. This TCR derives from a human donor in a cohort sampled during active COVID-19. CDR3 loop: CASSKGQGAYEQYF. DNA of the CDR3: TGTGCCAGTAGTAAGGGACAGGGGGCCTACGAGCAGTACTTC.